These 21 T cell receptor beta chains were all obtained from the same sample, sequenced in a study of neurological immune-mediated disorders. Time point meaning: longitudinal time-point 3. MiXCR, run by TCRdb on the 5' RACE reads, gives a single entry per CDR3 protein. Of under 100,000 distinct CDR3 sequences listed, 4.3% were seen once; the top ten hold approximately 5.7%. The specimen was PBMCs. Source of these receptors: a woman aged 55-69 years with multiple sclerosis.

This clonotype was detected ten times or more. V gene TRBV7-6 combines with J gene TRBJ2-5, with a possible D match to TRBD1 (5 bases). Trimming removed 0 bases from V and 9 bases from J, with 11 bases in between. The CDR3 has 13 amino acids. Germline CDR1 SGHVS, CDR2 FNYEAQ. The CDR3 bases are TGTGCCAGCAGCTTAGCGCGTCAGGGCCCCCAGTACTTC. Residues: CASSLARQGPQYF.

The chain combines TRBV18 with TRBJ1-4; D perhaps matches TRBD1 (5 bases). Germline CDR1 reads KGHSH; CDR2 reads LQKENI. Trimming removed 6 bases from V and 14 bases from J, with 13 bases in between. The CDR3 runs to 11 residues. The CDR3 region has the DNA TGTGCCAGCTCGGGGACGAAGGGGCTGTTTTTT. Its protein is CASSGTKGLFF. Using reference TRBV18 and TRBJ1-4 for the parts outside the CDR3, the full variable domain is NAGVMQNPRHLVRRRGQEARLRCSPMKGHSHVYWYRQLPEEGLKFMVYLQKENIIDESGMPKERFSAEFPKEGPSILRIQQVVRGDSAAYFCASSGTKGLFFGSGTQLSVL.

This clonotype was counted ten times or more. V usage is TRBV5-1 and J usage is TRBJ2-5; 9 nucleotides line up with TRBD1. Germline CDR1 and CDR2: SGHRS and YFSETQ. The CDR3 sequence is 16 residues long. Trimming cost V 1 base and J 2 bases; bases outside gene matches: 6. The CDR3 loop is CASSLIRTGVQETQYF. The CDR3 nucleotides are TGCGCCAGCAGCTTGATTCGGACAGGGGTGCAAGAGACCCAGTACTTC.

This clonotype occurred many times. The chain has TRBV12-5 and TRBJ1-1; 7 bases fit TRBD1. The V and J ends lost 3 bases and 7 bases, in that order; junction bases with no gene match: 14. Germline CDR1 and CDR2: LGHNT and FRNRAP. The CDR3 extends over 16 amino acids. The CDR3 here is CASGLGVDRTSGEAFF. The CDR3 region has the DNA TGTGCTAGTGGTTTAGGGGTGGACAGGACATCGGGTGAAGCTTTCTTT. The whole variable domain, filled in from reference TRBV12-5 and TRBJ1-1, reads DARVTQTPRHKVTEMGQEVTMRCQPILGHNTVFWYRQTMMQGLELLAYFRNRAPLDDSGMPKDRFSAEMPDATLATLKIQPSEPRDSAVYFCASGLGVDRTSGEAFFGQGTRLTVV.

This clonotype was detected ten times or more. The chain carries TRBV12-3 or TRBV12-4 and TRBJ1-2, with D unclear. V was pared by 2 bases and J by 4 bases, with 5 bases between. The CDR3 loop spans 12 amino acids. This CDR3 is CASSLSTYGYTF. For the CDR3, the DNA is TGTGCCAGCAGTTTAAGTACCTATGGCTACACCTTC.

This clonotype came up many times. The genes are TRBV7-9 and TRBJ2-2; D perhaps matches TRBD1 (6 bases). Germline loops: CDR1 SEHNR, CDR2 FQNEAQ (reference sequence). Trimming shortened V by 2 bases and J by 3 bases, and 13 bases separated the two germline ends. The length of the CDR3 is 16 residues. For the CDR3, the DNA is TGTGCCAGCAGCTTATATCTGGGGGCGGACACCGGGGAGCTGTTTTTT. Translation gives CASSLYLGADTGELFF.

This clonotype was counted many times. The chain is built from TRBV30 and TRBJ2-1; D unclear. CDR3 size: 15 residues. Trimming took 2 bases from V and 4 from J, leaving 15 bases between them. Germline CDR1 and CDR2: GTSNPN and SVGIG (reference sequence). The CDR3, as DNA: TGTGCCTGGAGTCCCCAGTTAGGCCGTTACAATGAGCAGTTCTTC. Its translation is CAWSPQLGRYNEQFF.

This clonotype was recorded at least ten times. CDR3 amino acids: CASSLVGQGANEQYF. The DNA of the CDR3 is TGTGCCAGCAGCTTAGTGGGACAGGGGGCCAACGAGCAGTACTTC. V is TRBV7-9 and J is TRBJ2-7; 12 bases map to TRBD1. The germline gives CDR1 SEHNR, CDR2 FQNEAQ (reference sequence). V was clipped by 1 base and J by 5 bases; unmatched bases: 3. The CDR3 runs 15 residues. The full variable domain, its missing parts supplied by reference TRBV7-9 and TRBJ2-7, is DTGVSQNPRHKITKRGQNVTFRCDPISEHNRLYWYRQTLGQGPEFLTYFQNEAQLEKSRLLSDRFSAERPKGSFSTLEIQRTEQGDSAMYLCASSLVGQGANEQYFGPGTRLTVT.

This clonotype was counted ten times or more. CDR3 residues: CASRTGVMNTEAFF. As DNA, the CDR3 is TGTGCCAGCAGAACCGGAGTTATGAACACTGAAGCTTTCTTT. The V and J genes are TRBV12-3 or TRBV12-4 and TRBJ1-1; D remains unclear. The V end lost 6 bases, the J end lost 0 bases, and 11 bases lay between the germline ends. The CDR3 loop spans 14 amino acids.

This chain links TRBV24-1 with TRBJ2-1; D not resolved. V lost 3 bases and J lost 12, with 11 bases in between. The CDR3 is 12 residues long. Germline loops: CDR1 KGHDR, CDR2 SFDVKD. The CDR3 sequence: CATSDRAGGQFF. In DNA, the CDR3 is TGTGCCACCAGTGATAGAGCTGGTGGGCAGTTCTTC.

This clonotype was counted ten times or more. V is TRBV29-1 and J is TRBJ1-5; 10 bases are a match to TRBD1. J was trimmed by 0 bases and V by 6 bases; bases with no gene match: 2. CDR1 and CDR2 from the germline V gene are SQVTM and ANQGSEA. The CDR3 loop spans 14 amino acids. CDR3 in DNA: TGCAGCGTAAGGGACAGGGGTAGCAATCAGCCCCAGCATTTT. Translating it yields CSVRDRGSNQPQHF.

This clonotype was recorded many times. The V gene is TRBV6-4, the J gene TRBJ1-1; weak D call: TRBD1 (6 bases). CDR1 is MRHNA, CDR2 SNTAGT, per germline. The CDR3 totals 13 residues. V lost 4 bases and J 2 bases, leaving 8 bases between the germline ends. The CDR3 nucleotides read TGTGCCAGCAGTGCAGGGGAAAACACTGAAGCTTTCTTT. Protein sequence: CASSAGENTEAFF.

This clonotype was detected ten times or more. The chain carries TRBV30 and TRBJ2-3; tentatively, D is TRBD2 (6 bases). The length of the CDR3 is 13 residues. V lost 0 bases and J lost 4, with 8 bases in between. The V gene's germline CDR1 is GTSNPN and CDR2 SVGIG (reference sequence). CDR3: CAWSVWGADTQYF. The CDR3 nucleotides read TGTGCCTGGAGTGTATGGGGGGCAGATACGCAGTATTTT. The full variable domain, with the rest looked up from reference TRBV30 and TRBJ2-3, is SQTIHQWPATLVQPVGSPLSLECTVEGTSNPNLYWYRQAAGRGLQLLFYSVGIGQISSEVPQNLSASRPQDRQFILSSKKLLLSDSGFYLCAWSVWGADTQYFGPGTRLTVL.

The chain recombines TRBV7-6 with TRBJ2-1, with D perhaps TRBD2 (6 bases). Deletions cut 5 bases from V and 8 bases from J, with 16 bases between. Germline assignment: CDR1 SGHVS and CDR2 FNYEAQ. This CDR3 comprises 14 residues. This CDR3 is CASSRSGVGYEQFF. DNA for the CDR3: TGTGCCAGCAGCCGATCGGGGGTCGGCTATGAGCAGTTCTTC.

This clonotype was detected ten times or more. The J gene is TRBJ2-5, the V gene TRBV20-1; 8 bases are a match to TRBD2. CDR1 is DFQATT and CDR2 is SNEGSKA in the germline V gene (reference sequence). The CDR3 is made up of 15 amino acids. V lost 0 bases and J lost 1; bases outside the gene matches: 4. The CDR3: CSARDRGGRQETQYF. DNA of the CDR3: TGCAGTGCTAGAGATCGCGGGGGGCGCCAAGAGACCCAGTACTTC.

In this sample, this clonotype turned up many times. This chain connects TRBV11-2 to TRBJ2-5; D is perhaps TRBD2 (7 bases). This CDR3 has 14 residues. Germline-derived CDR1 and CDR2 are SGHAT and FQNNGV. V was trimmed by 6 bases and J by 7 bases, leaving 18 bases between them. CDR3 in amino acids: CASSPSTGRGTQYF. The CDR3, as DNA: TGTGCCAGCAGTCCGAGTACAGGGAGGGGGACCCAGTACTTC.

CDR3 region: CSDRQDHYGYTF. The CDR3 coding sequence is TGCAGCGACCGGCAGGATCACTATGGCTACACCTTC. V gene TRBV29-1 combines with J gene TRBJ1-2; D call uncertain. Trimming left V 7 bases short and J 3 bases short, with 12 bases between. The CDR3 totals 12 residues. Germline V CDR1 and CDR2: SQVTM, ANQGSEA.

In this sample, this clonotype turned up many times. The chain links TRBV5-1 to TRBJ1-3; 8 bases are shared with TRBD1. The CDR3 runs to 17 residues. In germline, CDR1 is SGHRS, CDR2 YFSETQ. Trimming cost V 0 bases and J 3 bases; bases outside gene matches: 8. The CDR3 DNA sequence: TGCGCCAGCAGCTTGGTCGGGCAGGGGGCGGATGGAAACACCATATATTTT. This encodes CASSLVGQGADGNTIYF.

This clonotype was counted at least ten times. The V and J genes are TRBV3-1 and TRBJ1-5, with D hard to call. Germline loops: CDR1 LGHDT, CDR2 YNNKEL (reference sequence). V was shortened by 4 bases and J by 3 bases, with 16 bases between the two germline ends. The CDR3 is 16 amino acids. CDR3 residues: CASSLAGGSVNQPQHF. The CDR3, as DNA: TGTGCCAGCAGCCTCGCGGGTGGGTCGGTCAATCAGCCCCAGCATTTT.

This clonotype has at least ten counts. The rearrangement joins TRBV7-9 to TRBJ1-2; perhaps TRBD1 as D (6 bases). The ends were cut back, 5 bases at V and 5 bases at J, with 15 bases in the middle. This CDR3 region has 14 residues. Germline CDR1 SEHNR, CDR2 FQNEAQ (reference sequence). The CDR3 loop reads CASSPSTGAYGYTF. In DNA form, the CDR3 reads TGTGCCAGCAGCCCTTCGACAGGCGCTTATGGCTACACCTTC.

Many counts were recorded for this clonotype. The chain combines TRBV29-1 with TRBJ2-1; TRBD2 aligns across 14 bases. The CDR3 has 15 amino acids. The ends lost 7 bases at V and 4 bases at J; junction bases unmatched: 6. Germline V CDR1 and CDR2: SQVTM, ANQGSEA. CDR3 loop: CSGRGLAGGYNEQFF. The CDR3 nucleotides are TGCAGCGGTCGAGGACTAGCGGGGGGTTACAATGAGCAGTTCTTC.